Listed below are T cell receptor beta chains from one sample, sequenced in a study of T cells in Graves' hyperthyroidism and ophthalmopathy. TCRdb recomputed calls from the multiplex PCR reads with MiXCR, one row per CDR3 protein. The table includes roughly 840,000 distinct CDR3 sequences, 38% detected once. The sequenced sample consisted of blood. These TCRs come from a man between 18 and 35 years old with Graves' hyperthyroidism. Both conserved end residues are part of each CDR3. The D gene is left open where the match is weak. Only some rows state a clone size, as once, few, many or a class for expanded clones.

D gene	V gene	clone size	J gene	CDR3 length	CDR3 DNA	CDR3 protein
NA	TRBV4-1	NA	TRBJ1-1	13	TGCGCCAGCAGCCATGGGAGTCGCACTGAAGCTTTCTTT	CASSHGSRTEAFF
NA	TRBV5-1	NA	TRBJ1-1	14	TGCGCCAGCAGCTTGGTGGAGATGAACACTGAAGCTTTCTTT	CASSLVEMNTEAFF
NA	TRBV28	NA	TRBJ1-1	12	TGTGCCAGCAGTGCCCTTCACAGTGAAGCTTTCTTT	CASSALHSEAFF
NA	TRBV9	NA	TRBJ2-2	16	TGTGCCAGCAGCGTATACGGGAGCGACCACACCGGGGAGCTGTTTTTT	CASSVYGSDHTGELFF
TRBD1	TRBV2	many	TRBJ2-5	13	TGTGCCAGCACGAGGACAGGGCGCGACCCTCAGTACTTC	CASTRTGRDPQYF
NA	TRBV29-1	few	TRBJ2-2	13	TGCAGCTTAAGACAGGACAACACCGGGGAGCTGTTTTTT	CSLRQDNTGELFF
TRBD2	TRBV7-9	few	TRBJ2-7	14	TGTGCCAGCAGCCAGACGACTAGCGGGTACGAGCAGTACTTC	CASSQTTSGYEQYF
NA	TRBV30	few	TRBJ1-4	10	TGTGCCTGGAGGGACGAAAAACTGTTTTTT	CAWRDEKLFF
TRBD1	TRBV4-2	NA	TRBJ1-2	14	TGTGCCAGCAGCCAAGATTCAGGGGGCTATGGCTACACCTTC	CASSQDSGGYGYTF
NA	TRBV19	many	TRBJ2-2	14	TGTGCCAGTAGGGTCACAGCGAACACCGGGGAGCTGTTTTTT	CASRVTANTGELFF
NA	TRBV11-2	few	TRBJ2-7	13	TGTGCCAGCAGCTCCGTTCAGGCCTACGAGCAGTACTTC	CASSSVQAYEQYF
TRBD1	TRBV19	NA	TRBJ1-1	14	TGTGCCACTAGCGGGACAGGGGAGAACACTGAAGCTTTCTTT	CATSGTGENTEAFF
NA	TRBV4-2	NA	TRBJ1-4	14	TGTGCCAGCAGCTTCCAGGGCCTCGGACGAAAACTGTTTTTT	CASSFQGLGRKLFF
NA	TRBV2	many	TRBJ1-5	15	TGTGCCAGCAGTGAACAGTTAGGAGGAAATCAGCCCCAGCATTTT	CASSEQLGGNQPQHF
NA	TRBV20-1	NA	TRBJ2-5	13	TGCAGTGCTAGAGATAGCTCCCAAGAGACCCAGTACTTC	CSARDSSQETQYF
NA	TRBV7-2	many	TRBJ1-5	13	TGTGCCAGCAGCTCTGACAGGTATTGGCCCCAGCATTTT	CASSSDRYWPQHF
NA	TRBV9	NA	TRBJ2-7	14	TGTGCCAGCAGCGTAGAAGGGATCTCCTACGAGCAGTACTTC	CASSVEGISYEQYF
TRBD1	TRBV5-1	few	TRBJ2-7	13	TGCGCCAGCCACGACAGGGATGGGGCCGAGCAGTACTTC	CASHDRDGAEQYF
NA	TRBV12-3/TRBV12-4	few	TRBJ2-6	12	TGTGCCAGCCTTCGCGGGGCCAACGTCCTGACTTTC	CASLRGANVLTF
TRBD1	TRBV13	NA	TRBJ1-6	16	TGTGCCAGCAGCTACATCCTGGACAGGGAGAGTTCACCCCTCCACTTT	CASSYILDRESSPLHF
NA	TRBV10-3	NA	TRBJ2-6	15	TGTGCCATCAGTGTATCGGCGACAGGGGCCAACGTCCTGACTTTC	CAISVSATGANVLTF
TRBD1	TRBV10-3	NA	TRBJ1-1	15	TGTGCCATCAGCGGGACAGGGGGCGGTTGGACTGAAGCTTTCTTT	CAISGTGGGWTEAFF